This TCR beta chain was identified during a study of T cells after yellow fever vaccination. This clonotype occurred a few times. TCRdb re-analysed the 5' RACE reads in MiXCR, keeping a single row per CDR3 protein. The data show about 340,000 distinct CDR3 sequences, about 8.7% seen once. Germline V gene lookup returns CDR1 MNHNS and CDR2 SASEGT. CDR3 length: 15 amino acids. V gave up 1 base and J gave up 4 bases, with 13 bases separating them. This chain uses TRBV6-1 with TRBJ1-2; D ambiguous. The sample was PBMCs, taken on the day of the first yellow fever vaccination. This TCR came from a man in his late teens or twenties who received the YFV17D yellow fever vaccine. CDR3 DNA: TGTGCCAGCAGTGAAGGGGCGGGCCCCGGCTATGGCTACACCTTC. Its translation is CASSEGAGPGYGYTF.